A selection of T cell receptor beta chains follows, all from one sample in a study of T cell changes during pregnancy in multiple sclerosis. Profiled with immunoSEQ multiplex PCR; TCRdb holds only in-frame clones, not every one. The data show about 130,000 clones, 96% seen once. The material was peripheral blood, obtained after pregnancy. These receptors were collected from a female donor with multiple sclerosis, enrolled in a pregnancy study. Both conserved end residues are part of each CDR3. D genes are given only for firm matches. Not every row has a clone size; where given, it reads once, few, many or a size class.

V gene	clone size	D gene	J gene	CDR3 DNA	CDR3 protein
TRBV5-4	-	TRBD1	TRBJ2-2	TGTGCCAGCAGCACACGGACAGGCCCCGGGGAGCTGTTTTTT	CASSTRTGPGELFF
TRBV10-3	-	TRBD1	TRBJ1-4	TGTGCCATCAACAGGGGCCCCAATGAAAAACTGTTTTTT	CAINRGPNEKLFF
TRBV30	-	TRBD2	TRBJ2-7	TGTGCCTGGAGTGGTAGCGGGAGGGCCATCTTCTCCTACGAGCAGTACTTC	CAWSGSGRAIFSYEQYF
TRBV19	once	TRBD1	TRBJ1-2	TGTGCCAGTAGTACGAAGGCCGGGACAGGGATTGATGGCTACACCTTC	CASSTKAGTGIDGYTF
TRBV7-6	once	TRBD2	TRBJ2-3	TGTGCCAGTACCAGTCTGGCGGGAGGGTCGACAGATACGCAGTATTTT	CASTSLAGGSTDTQYF
TRBV6-5	-	-	TRBJ1-5	TGTGCCAGCAGTTTCTCAGGGGGCAATCAGCCCCAGCATTTT	CASSFSGGNQPQHF
TRBV11-3	-	-	TRBJ2-1	TGTGCCAGCAGCTTAGATCTTGCGGGTTACAGTGAGCAGTTCTTC	CASSLDLAGYSEQFF
TRBV4-2	-	-	TRBJ2-5	TGTGCCAGCAGCCCAGCCGGGGAGCGACAAGAGACCCAGTACTTC	CASSPAGERQETQYF
TRBV19	-	-	TRBJ1-1	TGTGCCAGTAGTATAGACGGGAACACTGAAGCTTTCTTT	CASSIDGNTEAFF
TRBV30	-	TRBD1	TRBJ1-2	TGTGCCTGGAGTTACCAAACCGGACAGGCAAACTATGGCTACACCTTC	CAWSYQTGQANYGYTF
TRBV6-5	-	TRBD2	TRBJ2-4	TGTGCCAGCAGTTACGGGACTAGCGGGATGAACATTCAGTACTTC	CASSYGTSGMNIQYF
TRBV28	-	TRBD1	TRBJ1-2	TGTGCCAGCAGCTACGACAGGGATGGCTACACCTTC	CASSYDRDGYTF
TRBV9	-	-	TRBJ2-1	TGTGCCAGCAGCGTCTCAGGACTATACAATGAGCAGTTCTTC	CASSVSGLYNEQFF
TRBV5-1	-	TRBD2	TRBJ2-1	TGCGCCAGCAGCAGGGGACTAGCGGGTTTAAATGAGCAGTTCTTC	CASSRGLAGLNEQFF
TRBV15	-	TRBD2	TRBJ2-5	TGTGCCACCAGCAGAGGGAGCTGGCTAGCGGGAGGGCGAGAGACCCAGTACTTC	CATSRGSWLAGGRETQYF
TRBV19	-	TRBD2	TRBJ2-1	TGTGCCAGTAGTATATTAAAGTTAGCGGGAGCGAACTACAATGAGCAGTTCTTC	CASSILKLAGANYNEQFF
TRBV28	-	TRBD2	TRBJ2-3	TGTGCCAGCAGTTTGGCGGGAGGAGCGAGTACGCAGTATTTT	CASSLAGGASTQYF
TRBV10-3	few	TRBD2	TRBJ2-1	TGTGCCAGCACAGGGGGACTAGCGGGAGGAACGGGTGAGCAGTTCTTC	CASTGGLAGGTGEQFF
TRBV29-1	-	TRBD1	TRBJ1-1	TGCAGCGCAGTTGGACAGGGGATCACTGAAGCTTTCTTT	CSAVGQGITEAFF
TRBV28	once	TRBD2	TRBJ2-7	TGTGCCAGCAGGGGACTAGCGGCTACCTACGAGCAGTACTTC	CASRGLAATYEQYF
TRBV5-1	-	-	TRBJ2-2	TGCGCCAGCAGCTTGGCCGGGACAAGCAACACCGGGGAGCTGTTTTTT	CASSLAGTSNTGELFF
TRBV18	-	TRBD1	TRBJ2-5	TGTGCCAGCTCATCCGGGACAGCGCAAGAGACCCAGTACTTC	CASSSGTAQETQYF
TRBV7-3	-	TRBD2	TRBJ2-7	TGTGCCAGCAGCTTCCAAAGCGGGAGCTCCTACGAGCAGTACTTC	CASSFQSGSSYEQYF
TRBV2	few	TRBD1	TRBJ1-4	TGTGCCAGCAGTGCACAGGGGGCAACTAATGAAAAACTGTTTTTT	CASSAQGATNEKLFF
TRBV7-9	-	TRBD2	TRBJ2-1	TGTGCCAGCAGCGGAGGAGGACTAGGCAGCACCCATGAGCAGTTCTTC	CASSGGGLGSTHEQFF
TRBV21-1	-	-	TRBJ2-1	TGTGCCAGCAGCAAGTCCCCCCGAGCGGGAGGGCTGTACAATGAGCAGTTCTTC	CASSKSPRAGGLYNEQFF
TRBV28	once	-	TRBJ1-1	TGTGCCAGCAGCACATACCACGAAGCTTTCTTT	CASSTYHEAFF
TRBV5-6	-	-	TRBJ2-3	TGTGCCAGCAGCACACGGACTGGCACAGATACGCAGTATTTT	CASSTRTGTDTQYF
TRBV29-1	once	-	TRBJ2-2	TGCAGCGTTGAAAGATCACAGGGTAGCACCGGGGAGCTGTTTTTT	CSVERSQGSTGELFF
TRBV11-2	-	TRBD1	TRBJ1-2	TGTGCCAGCAGGAAAACAGGGGGCGGCTATGGCTACACCTTC	CASRKTGGGYGYTF
TRBV28	-	TRBD2	TRBJ2-7	TGTGCCAGCAGTTTCGGGGGGGACACCTACGAGCAGTACTTC	CASSFGGDTYEQYF
TRBV1	-	-	TRBJ2-1	TGCACCAGCAGCCCTGTGGCGGCGGGAGGGTCCTACAATGAGCAGTTCTTC	CTSSPVAAGGSYNEQFF
TRBV28	-	-	TRBJ2-7	TGTGCCAGCAGACTACAGGGAAACGAGCAGTACTTC	CASRLQGNEQYF
TRBV5-1	once	-	TRBJ2-7	TGCGCCAGCCAGGACAGCTCCTACGAGCAGTACTTC	CASQDSSYEQYF
TRBV19	few	TRBD1	TRBJ1-1	TGTGCCAGTAGTTTGGGACAGGGGTTCACTGAAGCTTTCTTT	CASSLGQGFTEAFF
TRBV14	once	TRBD2	TRBJ2-1	TGTGCCAGCAGGGTGTCTAGCGGGAGTTATGAGCAGTTCTTC	CASRVSSGSYEQFF
TRBV28	-	TRBD2	TRBJ2-1	TGTGCCAGCAGCAGACTAGCGGGAGGTATCTACAATGAGCAGTTCTTC	CASSRLAGGIYNEQFF
TRBV7-9	-	TRBD2	TRBJ2-7	TGTGCCAGCAGCCCGACGGGGGGAGGCCAGGACGAGCAGTACTTC	CASSPTGGGQDEQYF
TRBV2	-	TRBD1	TRBJ2-7	TGTGCCAGCACCGGGACAGGGGGATACGAGCAGTACTTC	CASTGTGGYEQYF
TRBV19	-	TRBD1	TRBJ1-1	TGTGCCAGTAATTGGGGGACAGGGAAGGGGAACACTGAAGCTTTCTTT	CASNWGTGKGNTEAFF
TRBV21-1	-	-	TRBJ2-7	TGTGCCAGCAGCAAACGCGGGACAGGGTATTACGAGCAGTACTTC	CASSKRGTGYYEQYF
TRBV6-1	-	-	TRBJ1-1	TGTGCCAGCAGTGAAAGCTACAGTGAAGCTTTCTTT	CASSESYSEAFF
TRBV18	-	-	TRBJ2-5	TGTGCCAGCTCACTTAAAGAGACCCAGTACTTC	CASSLKETQYF
TRBV7-9	-	TRBD2	TRBJ2-5	TGTGCCAGCAGCTTACTACTTGGCGGGAGTCGTGAGACCCAGTACTTC	CASSLLLGGSRETQYF
TRBV6-1	-	-	TRBJ1-5	TGTGCCAGCAGTGAAGGCAGGGAGGGTCAGCCCCAGCATTTT	CASSEGREGQPQHF
TRBV10-3	-	-	TRBJ2-3	TGTGCCATCAGTCTTCCCCCGGGAGCGGCAGATACGCAGTATTTT	CAISLPPGAADTQYF
TRBV28	-	-	TRBJ2-1	TGTGCCAGCAGTTGGAGGAAGGGGGTGAGGAATGAGCAGTTCTTC	CASSWRKGVRNEQFF
TRBV6-4	-	TRBD2	TRBJ2-1	TGTGCCAGCAGTGTTATAGCGGGGAGCTCCTACAATGAGCAGTTCTTC	CASSVIAGSSYNEQFF